This TCR beta chain was profiled in a study of blood T cell repertoires in COVID-19. Across the whole study: COVID-19 samples from acute and convalescent phases originated in the United States, Italy and Spain. Sample material is recorded as cDNA or gDNA derived from T cells, B-cell-depleted T cells, or PBMCs.

Many counts were recorded for this clone. How the authors handled the data: The authors estimated nucleated cell counts from reference gene primer amplification. Profiling relied on immunoSEQ multiplex PCR, and the TCRdb table lists in-frame clones only, not all of them. D and trimming were read from the DNA, whereas the V and J calls and clone size are those reported in that table. In the table there are about 200,000 clones, 75% to 90% of which are singletons. The V gene lost 3 bases and the J gene lost 2 bases, with 25 bases spanning the gap. CDR1 is SGHTA, CDR2 FQGNSA, per germline. The CDR3 sequence is 19 residues long.

The sample comprised peripheral blood. This clonotype originated in a young man who had recovered from COVID-19. The chain combines TRBV7-2 with TRBJ1-2; TRBD1 might be the D (5 bases). CDR3: CASSFLRSHTGYPNYGYTF. CDR3 DNA: TGTGCCAGCAGCTTTTTACGTTCACACACAGGTTATCCGAACTATGGCTACACCTTC.